The 6 T cell receptor beta chains reported below all come from one sample, sequenced in a study of molecular identifiers for immune sequencing clone quantification. One entry per CDR3 protein, called by TCRdb with MiXCR from the PCR reads. The table records roughly 55,000 distinct CDR3 sequences, just over 35% of them present only once. The source material was naive CD8+ T cells from blood, with Jurkat cell RNA spiked in. Subset denoted: FACS-sorted CD8+CD4-CCR7+CD45RA+ naive T cells. The source of these receptors is a human donor in good health. Some libraries in this study had Jurkat cell RNA spiked in.

This chain uses TRBV4-3 with TRBJ2-6, with 7 nucleotides matching TRBD1. Germline CDR1 is LGHNA and CDR2 is YSLEER. The CDR3 is 18 residues long. Unmatched junction bases numbered 7, after V lost 0 bases and J lost 2 bases. CDR3: CASSQDTGQPAGANVLTF. CDR3 nucleotide sequence: TGCGCCAGCAGCCAAGATACGGGACAGCCGGCTGGGGCCAACGTCCTGACTTTC.

On this clonotype: Possible read error: a much larger clone is one base away. The chain is built from TRBV7-6 and TRBJ2-1, with TRBD1 matching over 8 bases. After removal of 7 bases from V and 12 bases from J, the junction contained 8 bases not matched to a gene. The CDR3 consists of 12 residues. Germline CDR1 and CDR2: SGHVS and FNYEAQ. The CDR3 protein is CASTGQGSGQFF. The CDR3 nucleotides are TGTGCCAGCACCGGACAGGGCAGCGGGCAGTTCTTC.

Concerning this clonotype itself: This may come from a read error, since a much larger clone is one base off. V usage is TRBV29-1 and J usage is TRBJ2-3; D uncertain. CDR3 size: 14 residues. Germline CDR1 is SQVTM and CDR2 is ANQGSEA. CDR3 amino acids: CSVETITDTATQYF. In nucleotides, the CDR3 is TGCAGCGTTGAAACTATCACTGACACAGCTACGCAGTATTTT.

A note on this clonotype: Given a much more abundant clone one base away, this may be a read error. V is TRBV28 and J is TRBJ2-4; D ambiguous. The CDR3 runs 14 residues. Germline CDR1 is MDHEN and CDR2 is SYDVKM. In DNA, the CDR3 is TGTGCCGGCAGTTTTACGGTAGCCAAAAACATTCAGTACTTC. Protein: CAGSFTVAKNIQYF.

The rearrangement links TRBV28 to TRBJ1-1; no clear D. The CDR3 is 16 residues long. CDR1 and CDR2 (germline): MDHEN, SYDVKM. Trimming left V 3 bases short and J 7 bases short, with 21 bases between. The CDR3 nucleotides read TGTGCCAGCAGTTTCGTTATAGGCGACCCTCGTATTGAAGCTTTCTTT. Translated, it gives CASSFVIGDPRIEAFF.

This clonotype was seen ten or more times. CDR3 nucleotide sequence: TGCGCCAGCAGCCAAGTTGCGGACTATTACAATGAGCAGTTCTTC. Translation: CASSQVADYYNEQFF. The chain carries TRBV4-1 and TRBJ2-1, with D maybe TRBD2 (6 bases). Germline values: CDR1 MGHRA, CDR2 YSYEKL. Trimming left V 1 base short and J 4 bases short, with 11 bases between. The CDR3 length is 15 residues.